The clone carrying this T cell receptor (beta chain) turned up a few times. Its specificity is not known. The PCR had 60 Vbeta and 13 Jbeta primers. Measured with immunoSEQ multiplex PCR; TCRdb has only the in-frame clones, and not every one. Among about 94,000 clones listed, 6% to 9% were seen once. The data belong to a study of cytomegalovirus exposure and HLA in healthy donors. Study summary: For the approximately 430 genotyped donors, about 79% fell within the Caucasian-associated ancestry cluster.

This CDR3 is 11 amino acids long. Germline CDR1 is MNHNS and CDR2 is SASEGT. Trimming took 4 bases from V and 3 from J, leaving 4 bases between them. The study's findings and limits: A missense variant in DCLRE1C was later tied to TCR beta V- and J-gene trimming. Per a prior analysis, the majority of TCR beta V segments were productive roughly 90% or roughly 30% of the time. In a later analysis, at a false discovery rate of 0.05, under 20,000 TCR beta sequences were associated with HLA alleles.

This sequence joins TRBV6-1 and TRBJ2-7; D gene unclear. The sequenced sample consisted of PBMCs. The sequence was obtained from a man between 50 and 59 years old in good health and CMV-seronegative. The CDR3 here is CASSVIYEQYF. In DNA form, the CDR3 reads TGTGCCAGCAGTGTCATCTACGAGCAGTACTTC.